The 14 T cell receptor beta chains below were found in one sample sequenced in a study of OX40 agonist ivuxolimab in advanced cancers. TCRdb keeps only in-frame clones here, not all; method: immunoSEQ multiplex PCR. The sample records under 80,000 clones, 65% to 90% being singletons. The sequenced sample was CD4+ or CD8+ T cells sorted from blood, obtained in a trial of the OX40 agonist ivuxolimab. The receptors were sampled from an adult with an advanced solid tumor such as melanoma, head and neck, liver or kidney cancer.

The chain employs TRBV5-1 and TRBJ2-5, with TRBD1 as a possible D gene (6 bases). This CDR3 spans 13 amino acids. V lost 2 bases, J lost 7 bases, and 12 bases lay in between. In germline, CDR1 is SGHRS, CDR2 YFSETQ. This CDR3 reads CASSLRTEGTQYF. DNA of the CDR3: TGCGCCAGCAGCTTACGGACAGAAGGGACCCAGTACTTC.

The CDR3 nucleotides are TGTGCCAGCAGCATACTAGCGGGGGGGCGAGATACGCAGTATTTT. It encodes CASSILAGGRDTQYF. The chain carries TRBV5-8 and TRBJ2-3; 13 bases are shared with TRBD2. V shed 4 bases and J 5 bases; nucleotides not matched to a gene: 4. The CDR3 has 15 residues. CDR1 and CDR2 (germline): SGHTS, YDEGEE.

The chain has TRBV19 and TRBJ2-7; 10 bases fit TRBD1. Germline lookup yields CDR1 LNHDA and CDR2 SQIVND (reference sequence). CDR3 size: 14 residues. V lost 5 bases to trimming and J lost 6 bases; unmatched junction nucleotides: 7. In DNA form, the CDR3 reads TGTGCCAGTAGTGACAGGGGGCGTCCGTCCGAGCAGTACTTC. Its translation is CASSDRGRPSEQYF.

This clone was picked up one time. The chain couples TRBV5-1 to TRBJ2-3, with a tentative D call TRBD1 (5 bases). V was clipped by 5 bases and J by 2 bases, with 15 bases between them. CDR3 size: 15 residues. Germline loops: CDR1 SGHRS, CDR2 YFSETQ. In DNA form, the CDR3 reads TGCGCCAGCAGTGAACAGGTGGGCCACACAGATACGCAGTATTTT. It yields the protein CASSEQVGHTDTQYF.

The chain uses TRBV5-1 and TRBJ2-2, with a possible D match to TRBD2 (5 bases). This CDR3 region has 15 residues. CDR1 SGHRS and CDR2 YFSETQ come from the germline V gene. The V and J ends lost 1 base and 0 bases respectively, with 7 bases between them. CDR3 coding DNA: TGCGCCAGCAGCTTGTCGGGGACGAACACCGGGGAGCTGTTTTTT. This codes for CASSLSGTNTGELFF. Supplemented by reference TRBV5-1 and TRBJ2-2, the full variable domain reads KAGVTQTPRYLIKTRGQQVTLSCSPISGHRSVSWYQQTPGQGLQFLFEYFSETQRNKGNFPGRFSGRQFSNSRSEMNVSTLELGDSALYLCASSLSGTNTGELFFGEGSRLTVL.

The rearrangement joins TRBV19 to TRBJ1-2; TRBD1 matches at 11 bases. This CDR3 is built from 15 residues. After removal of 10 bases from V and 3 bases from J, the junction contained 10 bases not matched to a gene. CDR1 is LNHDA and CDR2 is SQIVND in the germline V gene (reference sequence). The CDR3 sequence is CATAGDRGSDYGYTF. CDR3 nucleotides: TGTGCCACCGCCGGGGACAGGGGGTCTGACTATGGCTACACCTTC.

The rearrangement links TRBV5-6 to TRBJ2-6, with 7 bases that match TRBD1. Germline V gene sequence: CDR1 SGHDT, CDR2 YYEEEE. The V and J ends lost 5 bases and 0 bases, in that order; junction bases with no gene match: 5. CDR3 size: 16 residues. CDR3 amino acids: CASSLDRVSGANVLTF. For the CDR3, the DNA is TGTGCCAGCAGTCTAGACAGGGTCTCTGGGGCCAACGTCCTGACTTTC.

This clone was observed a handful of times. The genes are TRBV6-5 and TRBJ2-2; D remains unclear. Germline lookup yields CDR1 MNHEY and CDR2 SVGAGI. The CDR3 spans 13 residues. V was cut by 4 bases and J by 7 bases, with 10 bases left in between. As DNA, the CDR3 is TGTGCCAGCAGTTTAGTGGAGAGCGGGGAGCTGTTTTTT. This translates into CASSLVESGELFF.

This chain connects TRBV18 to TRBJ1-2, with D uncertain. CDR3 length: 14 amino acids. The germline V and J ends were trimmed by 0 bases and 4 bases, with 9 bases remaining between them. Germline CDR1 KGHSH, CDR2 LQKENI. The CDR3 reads CASSPPTGLYGYTF. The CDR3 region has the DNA TGTGCCAGCTCACCACCGACCGGTCTCTATGGCTACACCTTC.

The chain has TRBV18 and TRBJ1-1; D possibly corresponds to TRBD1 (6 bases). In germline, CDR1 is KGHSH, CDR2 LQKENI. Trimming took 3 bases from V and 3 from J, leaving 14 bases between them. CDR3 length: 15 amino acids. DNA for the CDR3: TGTGCCAGCTCACCCCTGGGGGGCTTGTACACTGAAGCTTTCTTT. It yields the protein CASSPLGGLYTEAFF.

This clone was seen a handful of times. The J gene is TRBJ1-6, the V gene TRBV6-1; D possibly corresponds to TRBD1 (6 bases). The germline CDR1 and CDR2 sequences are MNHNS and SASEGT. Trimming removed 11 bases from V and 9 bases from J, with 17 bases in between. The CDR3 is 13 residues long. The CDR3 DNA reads TGTGCCTATTCTGCAGGGGCGAGTTCACCCCTCCACTTT. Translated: CAYSAGASSPLHF.

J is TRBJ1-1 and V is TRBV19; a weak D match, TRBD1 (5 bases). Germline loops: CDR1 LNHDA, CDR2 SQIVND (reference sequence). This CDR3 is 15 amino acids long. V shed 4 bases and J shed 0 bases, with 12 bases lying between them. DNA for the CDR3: TGTGCCAGTAGTAAAGCCGGGGCCCTGAACACTGAAGCTTTCTTT. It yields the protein CASSKAGALNTEAFF.

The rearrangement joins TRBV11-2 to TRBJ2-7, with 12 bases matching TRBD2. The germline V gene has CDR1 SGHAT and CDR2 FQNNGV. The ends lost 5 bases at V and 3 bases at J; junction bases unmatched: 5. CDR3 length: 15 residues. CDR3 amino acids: CASSPRTSGVYEQYF. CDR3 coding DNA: TGTGCCAGCAGCCCTCGGACTAGCGGGGTCTACGAGCAGTACTTC.

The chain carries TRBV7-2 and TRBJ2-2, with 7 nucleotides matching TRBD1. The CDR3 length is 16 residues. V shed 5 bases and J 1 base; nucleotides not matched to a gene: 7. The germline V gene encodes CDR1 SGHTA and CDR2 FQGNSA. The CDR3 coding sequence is TGTGCCAGCAGCCAGAACCGGGACAGGAACACCGGGGAGCTGTTTTTT. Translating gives CASSQNRDRNTGELFF.